The 21 T cell receptor beta chains below all came from one sample that was sequenced in a study of blood T cell repertoires in COVID-19. Only in-frame clones appear in the TCRdb table, and some are missing; sequencing was by immunoSEQ multiplex PCR. The sample contains fewer than 120,000 clones, more than 70% of which appear only once. Sequences were obtained from peripheral blood. The receptors originated from a woman aged 45-59 years with acute or convalescent COVID-19.

V gene TRBV30 combines with J gene TRBJ1-4; 7 bases agree with TRBD1. The trim removed 3 bases at V and 7 bases at J, leaving 11 bases unmatched. Germline V gene sequence: CDR1 GTSNPN, CDR2 SVGIG (reference sequence). CDR3 length: 15 amino acids. The CDR3 DNA is TGTGCCTGGAGCGGAAGGGGGGACAGCCGTGAAAAACTGTTTTTT. Amino acid sequence: CAWSGRGDSREKLFF.

The chain employs TRBV7-9 and TRBJ1-4; TRBD1 matches 7 bases. Germline V gives CDR1 SEHNR, CDR2 FQNEAQ (reference sequence). V trimming: 3 bases; J trimming: 1 base; junction bases outside the gene matches: 5. The CDR3 totals 16 residues. The CDR3 DNA is TGTGCCAGCAGCTTCCTCGGGACAGTAACTAATGAAAAACTGTTTTTT. Its translation: CASSFLGTVTNEKLFF.

V usage is TRBV27 and J usage is TRBJ2-7; 8 bases match TRBD2. Germline V CDR1 and CDR2: MNHEY, SMNVEV (reference sequence). V lost 5 bases, J lost 2 bases, and 8 bases stayed unmatched. This CDR3 spans 15 amino acids. The DNA of the CDR3 is TGTGCCAGCAGTGCTCCCGGGACTAGGCCCTACGAGCAGTACTTC. It is translated as CASSAPGTRPYEQYF.

In its sample, this clone was seen a few times. The chain carries TRBV2 and TRBJ2-7; 10 bases agree with TRBD1. After removal of 3 bases from V and 4 bases from J, the junction contained 6 bases not matched to a gene. Per germline, CDR1 SNHLY and CDR2 FYNNEI. The CDR3 spans 15 residues. CDR3 amino acids: CASSDRTGGRYEQYF. CDR3 bases: TGTGCCAGCAGTGATCGGACAGGGGGTCGATACGAGCAGTACTTC.

The chain couples TRBV23-1 to TRBJ1-1, with 8 bases matching TRBD1. TRBV23-1 is classed as an ORF, of uncertain function. With 5 bases clipped from V and 1 base from J, the junction kept 6 bases outside the gene matches. The CDR3 extends over 15 amino acids. The CDR3 region is CASSSPGQGNTEAFF. DNA of the CDR3: TGCGCCAGCAGTTCCCCCGGACAGGGGAACACTGAAGCTTTCTTT.

The V and J genes are TRBV7-9 and TRBJ2-3; 10 nucleotides match TRBD2. The germline V gene has CDR1 SEHNR and CDR2 FQNEAQ (reference sequence). The CDR3 covers 17 residues. Trimming removed 0 bases from V and 4 bases from J; junction bases left unmatched: 7. The CDR3 region has the DNA TGTGCCAGCAGCTTAGCGTCTAGCGGGAGCGGCCCAGATACGCAGTATTTT. It encodes CASSLASSGSGPDTQYF.

The gene calls are TRBV6-5 and TRBJ1-2; D is possibly TRBD1 (6 bases). This CDR3 comprises 13 residues. Trimming took off 7 bases at V and 2 bases at J, with 11 bases between the two ends. CDR1 and CDR2 (germline): MNHEY, SVGAGI. The CDR3 is CASTGTPNYGYTF. CDR3 in DNA: TGTGCCAGCACCGGGACACCGAACTATGGCTACACCTTC.

This rearrangement joins TRBV28 to TRBJ1-3; TRBD1 aligns across 7 bases. CDR3 size: 16 residues. Germline trimming cut 6 bases from V and 1 base from J; bases unmatched to any gene: 9. Looked up from germline, CDR1 is MDHEN and CDR2 is SYDVKM. CDR3 sequence reads: CASRSPGQPSGNTIYF. The DNA for the CDR3 is TGTGCCAGCAGATCACCGGGACAGCCATCTGGAAACACCATATATTTT.

The V call is TRBV7-2, the J call TRBJ2-3; 13 bases line up with TRBD2. Losses at the gene ends were 3 bases for V and 1 base for J; bases not matched to a gene: 4. Germline CDR1 and CDR2: SGHTA and FQGNSA. The CDR3 is made up of 17 amino acids. This CDR3 reads CASSFRTSGGGTDTQYF. CDR3 coding DNA: TGTGCCAGCAGCTTTCGGACTAGCGGGGGTGGCACAGATACGCAGTATTTT.

The chain has TRBV6-5 and TRBJ2-3; D is possibly TRBD1 (7 bases). CDR3 length equals 15 residues. Trimming stripped 7 bases from V and 2 bases from J, with 16 bases between. In germline, CDR1 is MNHEY, CDR2 SVGAGI. In DNA form, the CDR3 reads TGTGCCAGCACTCCCCAGGGGGGAGACACAGATACGCAGTATTTT. It is translated as CASTPQGGDTDTQYF.

The chain's CDR3 is CASSLDREYGYTF. The DNA of the CDR3 is TGTGCCAGCAGCCTCGACAGGGAATATGGCTACACCTTC. The chain uses TRBV5-4 and TRBJ1-2; TRBD1 matches at 7 bases. Unmatched junction bases numbered 5, after V lost 4 bases and J lost 5 bases. CDR1 and CDR2 from the germline V gene are SGHNT and YYREEE (reference sequence). This CDR3 contains 13 residues. The whole variable domain, filled in from reference TRBV5-4 and TRBJ1-2, reads ETGVTQSPTHLIKTRGQQVTLRCSSQSGHNTVSWYQQALGQGPQFIFQYYREEENGRGNFPPRFSGLQFPNYSSELNVNALELDDSALYLCASSLDREYGYTFGSGTRLTVV.

The rearrangement uses TRBV5-1 and TRBJ2-1; weak D call: TRBD2 (5 bases). Trimming took 4 bases from V and 9 from J, leaving 14 bases between them. Germline CDR1 reads SGHRS; CDR2 reads YFSETQ. The length of the CDR3 is 13 residues. CDR3 bases: TGCGCCAGCAGCGCTGGACTTCGAAGTGAGCAGTTCTTC. This codes for CASSAGLRSEQFF.

Here the CDR3 DNA reads TGTGCCAGCAGCCGCGCGACGGGACAGGGGGGTTACGAGCAGTACTTC. Translating it yields CASSRATGQGGYEQYF. The chain couples TRBV11-2 to TRBJ2-7; 11 bases are a match to TRBD1. The CDR3 has 16 amino acids. CDR1 and CDR2 (germline): SGHAT, FQNNGV. J was trimmed by 4 bases and V by 5 bases; bases with no gene match: 10.

The chain carries TRBV28 and TRBJ2-2; no reliable D call. Trimming removed 2 bases at V and 0 bases at J, with 7 bases between. This CDR3 comprises 15 residues. Germline values: CDR1 MDHEN, CDR2 SYDVKM. CDR3 DNA: TGTGCCAGCAGTTTACTGGCAGCGAACACCGGGGAGCTGTTTTTT. Protein product: CASSLLAANTGELFF.

The chain is built from TRBV5-1 and TRBJ2-3; 14 bases map to TRBD2. The length of the CDR3 is 17 residues. The V segment lost 4 bases and the J segment 4 bases; nucleotides outside the gene matches: 8. Germline assignment: CDR1 SGHRS and CDR2 YFSETQ. The CDR3 spells CASSPGLAGDGADTQYF. CDR3 in DNA: TGCGCCAGCAGCCCGGGACTAGCGGGAGATGGCGCAGATACGCAGTATTTT. Variable domain in full (rest from reference TRBV5-1 and TRBJ2-3): KAGVTQTPRYLIKTRGQQVTLSCSPISGHRSVSWYQQTPGQGLQFLFEYFSETQRNKGNFPGRFSGRQFSNSRSEMNVSTLELGDSALYLCASSPGLAGDGADTQYFGPGTRLTVL.

J is TRBJ1-6 and V is TRBV6-2 or TRBV6-3; D remains unclear. This CDR3 spans 13 amino acids. Germline V CDR1 and CDR2: MNHEY, SVGEGT. The V end was cut by 4 bases, the J end by 6 bases, with 7 bases between. The CDR3 protein is CASSSTVNSPLHF. CDR3 nucleotide sequence: TGTGCCAGCAGTTCTACAGTTAATTCACCCCTCCACTTT.

The chain links TRBV9 to TRBJ1-2, with 10 bases matching TRBD1. V dropped 5 bases and J dropped 2; count of bases not matched to a gene: 6. The CDR3 runs 15 residues. Germline CDR1 SGDLS, CDR2 YYNGEE. The DNA of the CDR3 is TGTGCCAGCAGGCCTCCGGGACAGGGGAACTATGGCTACACCTTC. Translation gives CASRPPGQGNYGYTF. Based on the CDR3 plus reference TRBV9 and TRBJ1-2, the full variable domain is DSGVTQTPKHLITATGQRVTLRCSPRSGDLSVYWYQQSLDQGLQFLIQYYNGEERAKGNILERFSAQQFPDLHSELNLSSLELGDSALYFCASRPPGQGNYGYTFGSGTRLTVV.

This chain connects TRBV19 to TRBJ2-1; no reliable D call. From germline, CDR1 is LNHDA and CDR2 SQIVND (reference sequence). This CDR3 has 15 residues. The V and J ends lost 6 bases and 3 bases respectively, with 15 bases between them. The CDR3 region has the DNA TGTGCCAGTAGCCCTCCCTGGAGCCACTACAATGAGCAGTTCTTC. Amino acids: CASSPPWSHYNEQFF.

J is TRBJ1-6 and V is TRBV2; D is ambiguous. Germline V gives CDR1 SNHLY, CDR2 FYNNEI. This CDR3 is 13 amino acids long. V dropped 7 bases and J dropped 7 bases, with 11 bases sitting between them. The CDR3 DNA reads TGTGCCAGCACCGGCTGGCGGAATTCACCCCTCCACTTT. It translates to CASTGWRNSPLHF. Full variable domain (rest looked up from reference TRBV2 and TRBJ1-6): EPEVTQTPSHQVTQMGQEVILRCVPISNHLYFYWYRQILGQKVEFLVSFYNNEISEKSEIFDDQFSVERPDGSNFTLKIRSTKLEDSAMYFCASTGWRNSPLHFGNGTRLTVT.

This chain connects TRBV5-1 to TRBJ2-5; 9 nucleotides match TRBD2. The length of the CDR3 is 17 residues. Germline CDR1 and CDR2: SGHRS and YFSETQ. J lost 5 bases, V lost 4 bases, and 15 bases had no gene match. DNA of the CDR3: TGCGCCAGCAGCCCCACAGGGGTAGCGGGAGTTCTTGAGACCCAGTACTTC. Translation gives CASSPTGVAGVLETQYF.

This chain joins TRBV18 and TRBJ1-5; 7 nucleotides line up with TRBD1. The ends lost 3 bases at V and 6 bases at J; junction bases unmatched: 5. This CDR3 comprises 14 residues. Germline lookup yields CDR1 KGHSH and CDR2 LQKENI. The CDR3 DNA reads as TGTGCCAGCTCACCGGGGACAGAACGTCAGCCCCAGCATTTT. This encodes CASSPGTERQPQHF.